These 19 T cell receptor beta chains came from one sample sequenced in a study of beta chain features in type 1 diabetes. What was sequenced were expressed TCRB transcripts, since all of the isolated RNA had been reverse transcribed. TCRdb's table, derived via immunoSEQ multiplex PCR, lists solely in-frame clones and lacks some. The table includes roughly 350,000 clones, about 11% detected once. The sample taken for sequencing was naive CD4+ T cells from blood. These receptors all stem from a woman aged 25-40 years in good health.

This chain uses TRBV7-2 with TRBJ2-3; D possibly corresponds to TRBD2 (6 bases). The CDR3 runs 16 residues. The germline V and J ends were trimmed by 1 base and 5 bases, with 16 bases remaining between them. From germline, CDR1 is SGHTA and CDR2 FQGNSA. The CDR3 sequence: CASSLVGGGKVDTQYF. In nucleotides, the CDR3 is TGTGCCAGCAGCTTAGTGGGCGGCGGGAAGGTAGATACGCAGTATTTT.

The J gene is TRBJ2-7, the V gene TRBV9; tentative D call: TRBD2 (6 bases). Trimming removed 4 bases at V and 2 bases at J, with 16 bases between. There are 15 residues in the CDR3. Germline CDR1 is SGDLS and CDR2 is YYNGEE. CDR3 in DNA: TGTGCCAGCAGCCCCCGAAGCGGGCCAACCTACGAGCAGTACTTC. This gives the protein CASSPRSGPTYEQYF.

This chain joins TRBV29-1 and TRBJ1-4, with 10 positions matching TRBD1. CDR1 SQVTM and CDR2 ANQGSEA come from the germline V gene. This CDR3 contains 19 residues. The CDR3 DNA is TGCAAGTCTCCTTGCGGGACAGGGGTTATTCGGGCAACTAATGAAAAACTGTTTTTT. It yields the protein CKSPCGTGVIRATNEKLFF.

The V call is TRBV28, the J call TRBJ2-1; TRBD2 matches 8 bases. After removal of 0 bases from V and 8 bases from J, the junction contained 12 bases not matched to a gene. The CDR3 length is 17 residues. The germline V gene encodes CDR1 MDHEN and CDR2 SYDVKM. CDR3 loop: CASSLWTGGPRVDEQFF. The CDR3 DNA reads TGTGCCAGCAGTTTATGGACGGGAGGGCCAAGGGTCGATGAGCAGTTCTTC.

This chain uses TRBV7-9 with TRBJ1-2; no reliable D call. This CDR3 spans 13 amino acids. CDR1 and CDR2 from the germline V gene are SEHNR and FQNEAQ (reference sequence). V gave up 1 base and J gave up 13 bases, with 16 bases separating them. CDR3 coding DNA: TGTGCCAGCAGCTTAGTAGAGGGCGGGAGTTTCACCTTC. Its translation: CASSLVEGGSFTF.

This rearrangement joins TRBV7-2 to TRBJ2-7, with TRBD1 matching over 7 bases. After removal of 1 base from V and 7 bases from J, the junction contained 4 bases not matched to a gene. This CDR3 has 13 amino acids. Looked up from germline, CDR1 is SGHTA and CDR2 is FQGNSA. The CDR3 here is CASSLDRGREQYF. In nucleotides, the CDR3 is TGTGCCAGCAGCTTAGACAGGGGTCGGGAGCAGTACTTC.

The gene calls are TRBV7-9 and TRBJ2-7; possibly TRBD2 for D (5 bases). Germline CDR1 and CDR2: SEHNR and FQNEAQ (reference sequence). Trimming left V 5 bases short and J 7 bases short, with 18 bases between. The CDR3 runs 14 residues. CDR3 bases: TGTGCCAGCAGCCCGCGACTAACTAGAGGGGAGCAGTACTTC. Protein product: CASSPRLTRGEQYF.

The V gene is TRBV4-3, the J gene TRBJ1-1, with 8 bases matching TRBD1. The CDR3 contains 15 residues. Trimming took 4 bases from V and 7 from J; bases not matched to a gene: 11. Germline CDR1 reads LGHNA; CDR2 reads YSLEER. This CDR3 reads CASSPRTGNTNEAFF. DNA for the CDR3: TGCGCCAGCAGCCCGAGGACAGGGAATACTAATGAAGCTTTCTTT.

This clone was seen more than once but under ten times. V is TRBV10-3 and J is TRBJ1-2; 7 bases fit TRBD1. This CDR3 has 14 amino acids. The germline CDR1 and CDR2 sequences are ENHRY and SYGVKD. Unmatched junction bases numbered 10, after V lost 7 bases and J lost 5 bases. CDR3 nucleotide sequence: TGTGCCATCACCCCAGACAGGGATGGATATGGCTACACCTTC. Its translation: CAITPDRDGYGYTF.

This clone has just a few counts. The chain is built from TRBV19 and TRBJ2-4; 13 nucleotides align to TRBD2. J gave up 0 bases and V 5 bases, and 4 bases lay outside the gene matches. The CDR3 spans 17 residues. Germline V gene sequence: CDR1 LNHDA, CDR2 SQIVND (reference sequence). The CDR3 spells CASSGTSGVGAKNIQYF. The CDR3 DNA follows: TGTGCCAGTAGTGGGACTAGCGGGGTCGGAGCCAAAAACATTCAGTACTTC.

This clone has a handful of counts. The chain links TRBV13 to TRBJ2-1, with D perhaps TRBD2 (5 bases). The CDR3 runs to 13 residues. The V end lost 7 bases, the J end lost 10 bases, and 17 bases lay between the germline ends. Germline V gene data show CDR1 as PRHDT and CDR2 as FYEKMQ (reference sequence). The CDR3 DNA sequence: TGTGCCAGCACCGGACGGATCGGGATGGAGCAGTTCTTC. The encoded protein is CASTGRIGMEQFF.

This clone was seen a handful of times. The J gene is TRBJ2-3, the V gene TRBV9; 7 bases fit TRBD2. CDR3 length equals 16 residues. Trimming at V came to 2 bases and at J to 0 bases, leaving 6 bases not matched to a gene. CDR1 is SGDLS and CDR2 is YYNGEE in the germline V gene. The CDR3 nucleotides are TGTGCCAGCAGCGTCACTGGGAGGGGCAGCACAGATACGCAGTATTTT. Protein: CASSVTGRGSTDTQYF.

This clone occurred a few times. The CDR3 sequence: CASSAGGSGGYGYTF. The CDR3 DNA is TGTGCCAGCAGCGCCGGCGGTTCAGGGGGCTATGGCTACACCTTC. The chain couples TRBV9 to TRBJ1-2, with 7 bases fitting TRBD1. With V trimmed by 3 bases and J by 4 bases, 9 bases remained unmatched. Germline CDR1 and CDR2: SGDLS and YYNGEE. The CDR3 has 15 amino acids.

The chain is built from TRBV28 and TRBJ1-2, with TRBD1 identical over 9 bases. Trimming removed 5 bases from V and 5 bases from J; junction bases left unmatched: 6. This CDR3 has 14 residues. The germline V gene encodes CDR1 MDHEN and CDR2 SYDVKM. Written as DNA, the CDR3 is TGTGCCAGCAGTCCTGGGACAGGGAGTTATGGCTACACCTTC. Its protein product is CASSPGTGSYGYTF.

This CDR3 reads CASSLVEGASYEQYF. The CDR3 DNA follows: TGTGCCAGCAGCTTAGTGGAGGGGGCCAGCTACGAGCAGTACTTC. The V call is TRBV7-8, the J call TRBJ2-7, with a weak D call TRBD1 (7 bases). CDR1 and CDR2 from the germline V gene are SGHVS and FQNEAQ. V lost 1 base to trimming and J lost 3 bases, with 13 bases between them. CDR3 length: 15 amino acids.

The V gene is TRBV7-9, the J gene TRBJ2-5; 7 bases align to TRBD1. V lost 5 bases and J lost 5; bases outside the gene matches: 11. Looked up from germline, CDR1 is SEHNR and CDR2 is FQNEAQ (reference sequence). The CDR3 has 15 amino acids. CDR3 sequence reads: CASSTPTGDGETQYF. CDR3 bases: TGTGCCAGCAGCACCCCTACAGGGGATGGGGAGACCCAGTACTTC.

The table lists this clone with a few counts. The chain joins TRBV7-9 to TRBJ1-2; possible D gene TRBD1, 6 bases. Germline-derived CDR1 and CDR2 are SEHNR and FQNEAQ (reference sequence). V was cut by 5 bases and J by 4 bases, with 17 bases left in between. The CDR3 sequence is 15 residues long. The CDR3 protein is CASSRHGQRSYGYTF. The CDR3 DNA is TGTGCCAGCAGCCGACACGGACAGCGAAGCTATGGCTACACCTTC.

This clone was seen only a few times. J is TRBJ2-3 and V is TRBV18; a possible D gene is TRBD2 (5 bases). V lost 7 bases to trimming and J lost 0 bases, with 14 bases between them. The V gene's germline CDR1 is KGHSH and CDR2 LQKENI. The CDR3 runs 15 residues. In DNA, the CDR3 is TGTGCCAGCTGCCCCCGAAGCGGAAGCACAGATACGCAGTATTTT. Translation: CASCPRSGSTDTQYF.

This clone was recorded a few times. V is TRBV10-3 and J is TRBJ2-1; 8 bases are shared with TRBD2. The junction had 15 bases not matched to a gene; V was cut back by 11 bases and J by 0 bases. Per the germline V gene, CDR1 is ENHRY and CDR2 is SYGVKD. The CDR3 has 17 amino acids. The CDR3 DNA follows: TGTGCCGCCTCCGGGGGGGCTAGCGCATACTCCTACAATGAGCAGTTCTTC. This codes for CAASGGASAYSYNEQFF.